Below, 26 T cell receptor beta chains from the same sample are listed, as sequenced in a study of cytomegalovirus exposure and HLA in healthy donors. The PCR was carried out with 60 Vbeta primers and 13 Jbeta primers. The method was immunoSEQ multiplex PCR; TCRdb's version includes in-frame clones alone and lacks a portion of them. The data show 120,000 or so clones, about 15% seen once. Sequencing used PBMCs. Receptors were obtained from a female donor in good health and CMV-seropositive.

This chain connects TRBV2 to TRBJ2-7; possible D gene TRBD2, 6 bases. V gave up 6 bases and J gave up 5 bases, with 11 bases separating them. This CDR3 comprises 12 residues. Germline assignment: CDR1 SNHLY and CDR2 FYNNEI. The CDR3, as DNA: TGTGCCAGCAGGGGTTGGGGGGACGAGCAGTACTTC. Translated, it gives CASRGWGDEQYF. Based on the CDR3 plus reference TRBV2 and TRBJ2-7, the full variable domain is EPEVTQTPSHQVTQMGQEVILRCVPISNHLYFYWYRQILGQKVEFLVSFYNNEISEKSEIFDDQFSVERPDGSNFTLKIRSTKLEDSAMYFCASRGWGDEQYFGPGTRLTVT.

This clone was counted between two and nine times. This specimen includes other DNA sequences encoding the same CDR3. This chain uses TRBV5-1 with TRBJ2-3, with 8 bases lining up with TRBD1. Germline CDR1 is SGHRS and CDR2 is YFSETQ. Losses at the gene ends were 5 bases for V and 3 bases for J; bases not matched to a gene: 5. This CDR3 contains 14 residues. The CDR3 sequence: CASSLDRGTDTQYF. The DNA of the CDR3 is TGCGCCAGCAGTCTAGACAGGGGAACAGATACGCAGTATTTT.

As for this clone: The identical CDR3 is also encoded by other nucleotide sequences in the sample. The chain combines TRBV6-1 with TRBJ1-2; D remains unclear. Trimming removed 2 bases from V and 4 bases from J, with 5 bases in between. CDR3 length: 12 residues. The germline V gene encodes CDR1 MNHNS and CDR2 SASEGT. In nucleotides, the CDR3 is TGTGCCAGCAGTGAACGGAGCTATGGCTACACCTTC. Translating gives CASSERSYGYTF.

This clone was found a few times. The V and J genes are TRBV5-1 and TRBJ2-2; possibly TRBD1 for D (6 bases). The CDR3 consists of 15 residues. Germline CDR1 SGHRS, CDR2 YFSETQ. With 3 bases removed from V and 6 bases from J, the gap between germline ends came to 15 bases. The CDR3 protein is CASSSSGVLAGELFF. In nucleotides, the CDR3 is TGCGCCAGCAGCTCTTCAGGGGTTCTGGCCGGGGAGCTGTTTTTT.

The chain has TRBV27 and TRBJ2-5; a weak D match, TRBD2 (6 bases). The length of the CDR3 is 14 residues. V lost 8 bases and J lost 1, with 14 bases in between. Germline V CDR1 and CDR2: MNHEY, SMNVEV (reference sequence). The CDR3 region is CASWEAGAQETQYF. In nucleotides, the CDR3 is TGTGCCAGCTGGGAGGCGGGCGCCCAAGAGACCCAGTACTTC.

This clone showed up just a few times. The genes are TRBV5-1 and TRBJ1-1; 8 positions agree with TRBD1. The CDR3 spans 16 residues. Germline values: CDR1 SGHRS, CDR2 YFSETQ. The ends lost 3 bases at V and 7 bases at J; junction bases unmatched: 14. CDR3 residues: CASSSSRTGRANEAFF. CDR3 in DNA: TGCGCCAGCAGCTCCTCTAGGACAGGGCGAGCTAATGAAGCTTTCTTT.

This clone was recorded a few times. This rearrangement joins TRBV4-2 to TRBJ1-2, with TRBD1 as a possible D gene (6 bases). Germline V gene sequence: CDR1 LGHNA, CDR2 YNFKEQ. The CDR3 runs 15 residues. With 4 bases removed from V and 6 bases from J, the gap between germline ends came to 18 bases. The CDR3, as DNA: TGTGCCAGCAGCCGACCCGAGGGGGGGCAAAATGGCTACACCTTC. Its protein is CASSRPEGGQNGYTF.

The chain links TRBV7-6 to TRBJ2-1; 8 nucleotides line up with TRBD1. Germline V lookup: CDR1 SGHVS, CDR2 FNYEAQ. Unmatched junction bases numbered 5, after V lost 4 bases and J lost 0 bases. The CDR3 loop spans 16 amino acids. CDR3 nucleotides: TGTGCCAGCAGCTCCAGACAGGGGAGCTCCTACAATGAGCAGTTCTTC. Encoded protein: CASSSRQGSSYNEQFF. The full variable domain, its missing parts supplied by reference TRBV7-6 and TRBJ2-1, is GAGVSQSPRYKVTKRGQDVALRCDPISGHVSLYWYRQALGQGPEFLTYFNYEAQQDKSGLPNDRFSAERPEGSISTLTIQRTEQRDSAMYRCASSSRQGSSYNEQFFGPGTRLTVL.

There are a few counts of this clone. The rearrangement joins TRBV9 to TRBJ2-7, with TRBD2 matching 10 bases. V lost 4 bases and J lost 0; bases outside the gene matches: 4. Germline V gene lookup returns CDR1 SGDLS and CDR2 YYNGEE. This CDR3 spans 15 amino acids. The CDR3 spells CASSSGLAVSYEQYF. CDR3 bases: TGTGCCAGCAGCTCAGGACTAGCGGTCTCCTACGAGCAGTACTTC.

The genes are TRBV7-8 and TRBJ2-7; 9 bases match TRBD1. The CDR3 sequence is 16 residues long. Per germline, CDR1 SGHVS and CDR2 FQNEAQ. V was pared by 5 bases and J by 9 bases, with 17 bases of the junction left unmatched. CDR3 residues: CASSPNRPGTGSWQYF. Written as DNA, the CDR3 is TGTGCCAGCAGCCCGAACCGACCCGGGACAGGGTCTTGGCAGTACTTC.

Remarks on this clone: Its ends do not fully match the called genes, so a read error is possible. The chain recombines TRBV5-4 with TRBJ2-4; TRBD2 is a possible D gene (6 bases). The CDR3 consists of 10 residues. Per the germline V gene, CDR1 is SGHNT and CDR2 is YYREEE (reference sequence). The CDR3, as DNA: TGTGCCAGCAGCCGACTAGATTATGACTTC. Its protein product is CASSRLDYDF. Combining the CDR3 with reference TRBV5-4 and TRBJ2-4 gives the whole variable domain ETGVTQSPTHLIKTRGQQVTLRCSSQSGHNTVSWYQQALGQGPQFIFQYYREEENGRGNFPPRFSGLQFPNYSSELNVNALELDDSALYLCASSRLDYDFGAGTRLSVL.

The gene calls are TRBV5-1 and TRBJ2-3, with 7 bases identical to TRBD1. This CDR3 region has 14 residues. CDR1 SGHRS and CDR2 YFSETQ come from the germline V gene. Trimming took 0 bases from V and 6 from J; bases not matched to a gene: 4. Written as DNA, the CDR3 is TGCGCCAGCAGCTTGGGACAGGGAGTCGATACGCAGTATTTT. This gives the protein CASSLGQGVDTQYF.

The chain links TRBV9 to TRBJ1-1, with D possibly matching TRBD1 (5 bases). Germline loops: CDR1 SGDLS, CDR2 YYNGEE. The CDR3 extends over 14 amino acids. The V end lost 6 bases, the J end lost 1 base, and 13 bases lay between the germline ends. The CDR3 spells CASNGGDPNTEAFF. The CDR3, as DNA: TGTGCCAGCAACGGGGGAGACCCGAACACTGAAGCTTTCTTT.

The chain joins TRBV5-1 to TRBJ2-7; 8 nucleotides agree with TRBD1. This CDR3 region has 12 residues. CDR1 and CDR2 (germline): SGHRS, YFSETQ. The trim removed 4 bases at V and 9 bases at J, leaving 6 bases unmatched. CDR3 nucleotides: TGCGCCAGCAGCATCGGACAGGGAGGGCAGTACTTC. Translating it yields CASSIGQGGQYF.

The V and J genes are TRBV6-1 and TRBJ1-4; TRBD1 matches at 8 bases. The germline V gene encodes CDR1 MNHNS and CDR2 SASEGT. V lost 7 bases and J lost 4; bases outside the gene matches: 8. The CDR3 spans 15 residues. CDR3 sequence: CASNSGQGNNEKLFF. CDR3 sequence (DNA): TGTGCCAGCAATTCCGGACAGGGAAATAATGAAAAACTGTTTTTT.

The table lists this clone with a few counts. This chain links TRBV14 with TRBJ2-1; no firm D call. The CDR3 is made up of 14 amino acids. The ends were cut back, 4 bases at V and 6 bases at J, with 13 bases in the middle. Germline V gene data show CDR1 as SGHDN and CDR2 as FVKESK. The CDR3 DNA reads as TGTGCCAGCAGCCCGATTTCAAGCATCAATGAGCAGTTCTTC. Amino acids: CASSPISSINEQFF.

This clone was picked up a small number of times. This rearrangement joins TRBV5-1 to TRBJ1-2, with D unclear. The CDR3 runs 15 residues. Per germline, CDR1 SGHRS and CDR2 YFSETQ. V lost 3 bases and J 2 bases, leaving 14 bases between the germline ends. CDR3 region: CASSSSGSGNYGYTF. The CDR3 DNA is TGCGCCAGCAGCTCCTCCGGGTCTGGGAACTATGGCTACACCTTC.

The V and J genes are TRBV5-1 and TRBJ2-5; 7 bases align to TRBD2. Germline values: CDR1 SGHRS, CDR2 YFSETQ. The CDR3 runs to 14 residues. The V gene end was trimmed by 4 bases and the J gene end by 5 bases; junction bases not matched to a gene: 8. The CDR3 DNA sequence: TGCGCCAGCAGCGCAAGCGGGATCTATGAGACCCAGTACTTC. It is translated as CASSASGIYETQYF.

The chain is built from TRBV5-1 and TRBJ2-7; TRBD2 matches at 11 bases. The CDR3 runs to 14 residues. The V gene end was trimmed by 6 bases and the J gene end by 2 bases; junction bases not matched to a gene: 4. Germline values: CDR1 SGHRS, CDR2 YFSETQ. As DNA, the CDR3 is TGCGCCAGCACTACTAGCGGGGGTGCCTACGAGCAGTACTTC. Residues: CASTTSGGAYEQYF.

This clone has a handful of counts. V gene TRBV2 combines with J gene TRBJ1-5, with 11 bases aligning to TRBD1. Germline loops: CDR1 SNHLY, CDR2 FYNNEI. This CDR3 has 15 amino acids. V shed 8 bases and J 4 bases; nucleotides not matched to a gene: 7. CDR3 region: CASSGDRGRNQPQHF. DNA of the CDR3: TGTGCCAGCTCGGGGGACAGGGGGAGGAATCAGCCCCAGCATTTT. The variable domain in full, with the rest retrieved from reference TRBV2 and TRBJ1-5, is EPEVTQTPSHQVTQMGQEVILRCVPISNHLYFYWYRQILGQKVEFLVSFYNNEISEKSEIFDDQFSVERPDGSNFTLKIRSTKLEDSAMYFCASSGDRGRNQPQHFGDGTRLSIL.

This clone was seen a few times. V usage is TRBV7-9 and J usage is TRBJ2-7, with 8 bases fitting TRBD1. The CDR3 sequence is 14 residues long. The junction had 7 bases not matched to a gene; V was cut back by 4 bases and J by 5 bases. Per the germline V gene, CDR1 is SEHNR and CDR2 is FQNEAQ (reference sequence). The CDR3 DNA reads TGTGCCAGCAGCTATCAGGACAGGGTTCACGAGCAGTACTTC. Translation: CASSYQDRVHEQYF.

The chain employs TRBV2 and TRBJ2-1; 10 nucleotides match TRBD2. The CDR3 covers 21 residues. In germline, CDR1 is SNHLY, CDR2 FYNNEI. Trimming took 1 base from V and 2 from J; bases not matched to a gene: 17. This chain's CDR3 is CASSEEPLRAGGLSTYNEQFF. The CDR3 nucleotides read TGTGCCAGCAGTGAAGAACCCCTGAGAGCGGGGGGGCTTTCCACCTACAATGAGCAGTTCTTC.

This sequence joins TRBV5-4 and TRBJ1-1; a possible D gene is TRBD1 (6 bases). CDR1 and CDR2 from the germline V gene are SGHNT and YYREEE (reference sequence). The CDR3 extends over 13 amino acids. Trimming shortened V by 2 bases and J by 4 bases, and 9 bases separated the two germline ends. CDR3 sequence (DNA): TGTGCCAGCAGCTTAGAAGGGGGCACTGAAGCTTTCTTT. Amino acids: CASSLEGGTEAFF.

The rearrangement links TRBV7-3 to TRBJ2-3; weak D call: TRBD1 (6 bases). Between the trimmed V and J ends, which lost 5 bases and 2 bases, there was a span of 11 bases. CDR1 and CDR2 from the germline V gene are SGHTA and FQGTGA. The CDR3 totals 14 residues. Here the CDR3 DNA reads TGTGCCAGCAGCCGCGGACAGAACACAGATACGCAGTATTTT. Translating gives CASSRGQNTDTQYF.

The sample holds a few counts of this clone. V is TRBV10-1 and J is TRBJ2-2; 7 nucleotides line up with TRBD1. V trimming: 8 bases; J trimming: 7 bases; junction bases outside the gene matches: 7. The CDR3 is 13 residues long. Per germline, CDR1 WNHNN and CDR2 SYGVQD (reference sequence). CDR3 amino acids: CASAQGYNGELFF. The CDR3 coding sequence is TGCGCCAGCGCACAGGGGTATAACGGGGAGCTGTTTTTT.

The CDR3 protein is CASSLGTTYTGELFF. CDR3 DNA sequence: TGCGCCAGCAGCTTGGGGACTACATACACCGGGGAGCTGTTTTTT. This sequence joins TRBV5-1 and TRBJ2-2; D might be TRBD2 (6 bases). V was trimmed by 0 bases and J by 3 bases, leaving 9 bases between them. Germline CDR1 reads SGHRS; CDR2 reads YFSETQ. This CDR3 region has 15 residues. Looking up the rest from reference TRBV5-1 and TRBJ2-2 gives the full variable domain: KAGVTQTPRYLIKTRGQQVTLSCSPISGHRSVSWYQQTPGQGLQFLFEYFSETQRNKGNFPGRFSGRQFSNSRSEMNVSTLELGDSALYLCASSLGTTYTGELFFGEGSRLTVL.